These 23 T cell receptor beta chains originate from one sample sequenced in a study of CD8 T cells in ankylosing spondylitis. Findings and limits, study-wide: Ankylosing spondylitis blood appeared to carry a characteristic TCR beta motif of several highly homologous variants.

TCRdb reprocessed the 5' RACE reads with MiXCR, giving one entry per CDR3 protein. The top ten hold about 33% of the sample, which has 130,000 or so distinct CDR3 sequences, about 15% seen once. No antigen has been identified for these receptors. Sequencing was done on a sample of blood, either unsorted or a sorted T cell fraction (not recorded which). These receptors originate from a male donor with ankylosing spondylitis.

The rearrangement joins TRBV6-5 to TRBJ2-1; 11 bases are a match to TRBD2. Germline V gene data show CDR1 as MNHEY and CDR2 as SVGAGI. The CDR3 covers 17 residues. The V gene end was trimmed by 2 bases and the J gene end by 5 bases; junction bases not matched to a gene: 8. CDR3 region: CASSYPAGTSGNNEQFF. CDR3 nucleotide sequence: TGTGCCAGCAGTTACCCCGCCGGGACTAGCGGAAACAATGAGCAGTTCTTC.

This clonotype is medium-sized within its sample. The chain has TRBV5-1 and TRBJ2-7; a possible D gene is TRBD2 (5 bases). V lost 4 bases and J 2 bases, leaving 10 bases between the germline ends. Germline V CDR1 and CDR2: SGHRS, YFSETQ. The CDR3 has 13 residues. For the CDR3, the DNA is TGCGCCAGCAGCCCGGACTCGACCTACGAGCAGTACTTC. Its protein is CASSPDSTYEQYF. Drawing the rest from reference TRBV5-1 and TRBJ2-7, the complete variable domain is KAGVTQTPRYLIKTRGQQVTLSCSPISGHRSVSWYQQTPGQGLQFLFEYFSETQRNKGNFPGRFSGRQFSNSRSEMNVSTLELGDSALYLCASSPDSTYEQYFGPGTRLTVT.

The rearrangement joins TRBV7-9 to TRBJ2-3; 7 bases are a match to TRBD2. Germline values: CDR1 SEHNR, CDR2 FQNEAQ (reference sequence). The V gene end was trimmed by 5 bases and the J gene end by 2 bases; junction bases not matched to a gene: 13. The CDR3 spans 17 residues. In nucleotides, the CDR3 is TGTGCCAGCAGCAACCATTTCCGGGACTACAACACAGATACGCAGTATTTT. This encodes CASSNHFRDYNTDTQYF.

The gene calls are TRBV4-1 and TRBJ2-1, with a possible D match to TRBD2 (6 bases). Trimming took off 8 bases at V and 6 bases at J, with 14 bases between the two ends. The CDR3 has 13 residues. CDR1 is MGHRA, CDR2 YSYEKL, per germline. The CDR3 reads CASEGPGANEQFF. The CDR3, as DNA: TGCGCCAGCGAGGGGCCGGGAGCCAATGAGCAGTTCTTC.

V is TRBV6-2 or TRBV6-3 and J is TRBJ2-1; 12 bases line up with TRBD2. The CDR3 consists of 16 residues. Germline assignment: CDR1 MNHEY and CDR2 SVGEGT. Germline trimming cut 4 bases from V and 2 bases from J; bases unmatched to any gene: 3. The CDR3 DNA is TGTGCCAGCAGTTTCGGACTAGCGGGAACCTACAATGAGCAGTTCTTC. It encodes CASSFGLAGTYNEQFF.

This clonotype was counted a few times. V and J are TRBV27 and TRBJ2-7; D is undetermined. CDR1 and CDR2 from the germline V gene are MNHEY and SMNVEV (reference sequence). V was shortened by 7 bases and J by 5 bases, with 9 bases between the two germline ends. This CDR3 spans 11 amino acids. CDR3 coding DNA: TGTGCCAGCACCCCCGTGGACGAGCAGTACTTC. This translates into CASTPVDEQYF.

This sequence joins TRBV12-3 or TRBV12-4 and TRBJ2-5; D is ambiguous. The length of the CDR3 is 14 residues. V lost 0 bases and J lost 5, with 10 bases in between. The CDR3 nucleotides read TGTGCCAGCAGTTTAGCGCAGGCCCGGGAGACCCAGTACTTC. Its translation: CASSLAQARETQYF.

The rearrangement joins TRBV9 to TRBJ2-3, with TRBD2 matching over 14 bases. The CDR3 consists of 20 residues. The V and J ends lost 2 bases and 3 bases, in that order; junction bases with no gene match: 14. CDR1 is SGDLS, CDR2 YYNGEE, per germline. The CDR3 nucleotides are TGTGCCAGCAGCGTGGAAGATGTGGGACTAGCGGGAGTCGGGACAGATACGCAGTATTTT. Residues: CASSVEDVGLAGVGTDTQYF. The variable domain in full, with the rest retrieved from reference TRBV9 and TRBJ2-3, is DSGVTQTPKHLITATGQRVTLRCSPRSGDLSVYWYQQSLDQGLQFLIQYYNGEERAKGNILERFSAQQFPDLHSELNLSSLELGDSALYFCASSVEDVGLAGVGTDTQYFGPGTRLTVL.

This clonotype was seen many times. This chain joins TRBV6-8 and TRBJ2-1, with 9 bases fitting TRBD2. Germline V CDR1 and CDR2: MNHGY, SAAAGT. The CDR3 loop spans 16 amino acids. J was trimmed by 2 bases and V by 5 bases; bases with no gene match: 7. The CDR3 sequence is CASSTGTSRPYNEQFF. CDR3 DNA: TGTGCCAGCAGTACCGGGACTAGCAGGCCCTACAATGAGCAGTTCTTC.

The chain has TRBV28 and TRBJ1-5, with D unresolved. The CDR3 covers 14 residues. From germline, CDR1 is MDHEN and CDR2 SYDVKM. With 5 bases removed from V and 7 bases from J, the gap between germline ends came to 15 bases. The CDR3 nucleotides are TGTGCCAGCAGTCGACCGGAAAGTAGCCAGCCCCAGCATTTT. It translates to CASSRPESSQPQHF.

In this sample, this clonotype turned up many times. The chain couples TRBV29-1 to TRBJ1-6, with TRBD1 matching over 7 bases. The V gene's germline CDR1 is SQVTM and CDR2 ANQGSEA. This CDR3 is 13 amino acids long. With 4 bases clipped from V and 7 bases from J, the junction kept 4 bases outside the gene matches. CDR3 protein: CSVGGGGNSPLHF. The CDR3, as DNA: TGCAGCGTTGGTGGAGGGGGCAATTCACCCCTCCACTTT. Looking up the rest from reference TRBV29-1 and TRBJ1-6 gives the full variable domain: SAVISQKPSRDICQRGTSLTIQCQVDSQVTMMFWYRQQPGQSLTLIATANQGSEATYESGFVIDKFPISRPNLTFSTLTVSNMSPEDSSIYLCSVGGGGNSPLHFGNGTRLTVT.

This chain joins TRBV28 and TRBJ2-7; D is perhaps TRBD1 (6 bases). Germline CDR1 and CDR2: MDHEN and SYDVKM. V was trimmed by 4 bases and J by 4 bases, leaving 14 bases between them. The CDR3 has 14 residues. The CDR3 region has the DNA TGTGCCAGCAGTTCCGGACAGATACAGTACGAGCAGTACTTC. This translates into CASSSGQIQYEQYF.

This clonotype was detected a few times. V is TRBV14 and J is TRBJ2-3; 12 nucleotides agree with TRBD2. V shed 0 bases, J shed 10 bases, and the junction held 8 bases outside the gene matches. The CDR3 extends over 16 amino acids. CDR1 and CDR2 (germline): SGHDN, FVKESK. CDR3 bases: TGTGCCAGCAGCCAAGACAGACTAGCGGGAGTGAGACCGCAGTATTTT. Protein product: CASSQDRLAGVRPQYF.

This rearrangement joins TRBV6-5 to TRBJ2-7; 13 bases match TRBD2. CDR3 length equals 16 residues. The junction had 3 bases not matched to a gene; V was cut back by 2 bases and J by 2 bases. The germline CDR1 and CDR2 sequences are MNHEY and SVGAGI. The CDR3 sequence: CASSYRGLAGPYEQYF. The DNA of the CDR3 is TGTGCCAGCAGTTACCGGGGACTAGCGGGGCCCTACGAGCAGTACTTC.

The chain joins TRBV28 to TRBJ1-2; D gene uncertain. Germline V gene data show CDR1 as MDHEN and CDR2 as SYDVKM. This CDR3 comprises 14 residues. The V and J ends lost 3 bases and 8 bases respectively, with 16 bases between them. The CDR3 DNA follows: TGTGCCAGCAGTTTGGGTCCGGCGGTTTTCGGCTACACCTTC. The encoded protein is CASSLGPAVFGYTF.

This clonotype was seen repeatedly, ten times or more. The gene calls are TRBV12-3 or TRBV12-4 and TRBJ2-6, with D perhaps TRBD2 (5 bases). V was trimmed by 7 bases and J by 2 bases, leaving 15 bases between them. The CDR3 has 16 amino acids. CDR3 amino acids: CASTNEEGTGANVLTF. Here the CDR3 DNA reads TGTGCCAGCACGAACGAAGAGGGAACTGGGGCCAACGTCCTGACTTTC.

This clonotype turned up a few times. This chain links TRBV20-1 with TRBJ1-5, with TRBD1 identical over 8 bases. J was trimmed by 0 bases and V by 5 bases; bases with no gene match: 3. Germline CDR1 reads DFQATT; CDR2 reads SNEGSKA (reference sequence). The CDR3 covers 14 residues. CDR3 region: CSAWDRYSNQPQHF. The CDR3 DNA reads TGCAGTGCTTGGGACAGGTATAGCAATCAGCCCCAGCATTTT.

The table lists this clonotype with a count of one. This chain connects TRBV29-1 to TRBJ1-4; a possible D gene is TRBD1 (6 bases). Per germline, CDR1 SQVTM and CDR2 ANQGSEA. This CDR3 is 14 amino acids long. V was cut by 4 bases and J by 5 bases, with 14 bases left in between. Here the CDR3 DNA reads TGCAGCGTTGTCGCCCCAGGGGCGAATGAAAAACTGTTTTTT. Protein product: CSVVAPGANEKLFF.

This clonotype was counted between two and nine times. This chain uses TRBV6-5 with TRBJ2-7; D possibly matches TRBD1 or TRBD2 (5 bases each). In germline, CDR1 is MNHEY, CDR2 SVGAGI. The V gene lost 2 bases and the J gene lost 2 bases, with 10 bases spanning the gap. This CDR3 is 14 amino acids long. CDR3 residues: CASSYGTLAYEQYF. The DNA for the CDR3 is TGTGCCAGCAGTTACGGGACGTTGGCCTACGAGCAGTACTTC.

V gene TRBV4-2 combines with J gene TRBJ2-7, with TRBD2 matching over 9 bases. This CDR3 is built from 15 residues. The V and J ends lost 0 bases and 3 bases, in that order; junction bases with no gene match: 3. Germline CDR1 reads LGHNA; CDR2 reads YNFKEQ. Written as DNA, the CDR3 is TGTGCCAGCAGCCAAGAGGCTAGCGGGGTCTACGAGCAGTACTTC. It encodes CASSQEASGVYEQYF.

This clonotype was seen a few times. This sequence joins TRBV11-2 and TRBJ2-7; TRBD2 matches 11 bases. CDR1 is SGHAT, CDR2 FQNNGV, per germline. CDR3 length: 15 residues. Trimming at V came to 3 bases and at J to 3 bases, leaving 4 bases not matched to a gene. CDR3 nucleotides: TGTGCCAGCAGCTTCACTAGCGGGAGTATCTACGAGCAGTACTTC. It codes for CASSFTSGSIYEQYF.

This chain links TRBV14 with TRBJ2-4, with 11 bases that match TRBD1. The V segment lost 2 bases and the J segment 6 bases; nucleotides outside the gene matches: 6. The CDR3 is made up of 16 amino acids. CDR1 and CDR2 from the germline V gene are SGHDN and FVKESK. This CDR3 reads CASSQSGQGAGNIQYF. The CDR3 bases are TGTGCCAGCAGCCAATCCGGACAGGGGGCGGGAAACATTCAGTACTTC.

CDR3 bases: TGTGCCAGCAGCTTCTTCGGAGAGACCCAGTACTTC. It yields the protein CASSFFGETQYF. The rearrangement joins TRBV7-9 to TRBJ2-5; D unresolved. This CDR3 is built from 12 residues. Germline CDR1 and CDR2: SEHNR and FQNEAQ (reference sequence). Trimming left V 3 bases short and J 4 bases short, with 6 bases between.